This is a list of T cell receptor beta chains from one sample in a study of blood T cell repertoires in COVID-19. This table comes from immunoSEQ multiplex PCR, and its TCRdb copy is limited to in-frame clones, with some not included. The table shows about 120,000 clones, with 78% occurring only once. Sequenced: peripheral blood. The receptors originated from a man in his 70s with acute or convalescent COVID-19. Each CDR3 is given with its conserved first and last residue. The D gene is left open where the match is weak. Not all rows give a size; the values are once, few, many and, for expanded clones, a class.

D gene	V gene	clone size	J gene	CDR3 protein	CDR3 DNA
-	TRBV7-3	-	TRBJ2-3	CASSSNHGEDTQYF	TGTGCCAGCAGCTCAAACCACGGGGAAGATACGCAGTATTTT
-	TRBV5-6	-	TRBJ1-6	CASSWGGMVDSPLHF	TGTGCCAGCAGCTGGGGCGGGATGGTGGATTCACCCCTCCACTTT
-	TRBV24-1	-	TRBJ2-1	CATSQTSNEQFF	TGTGCCACCTCACAGACAAGCAATGAGCAGTTCTTC
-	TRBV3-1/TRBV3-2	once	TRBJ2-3	CASSQGFGSTDTQYF	TGTGCCAGCAGCCAAGGGTTCGGGAGCACAGATACGCAGTATTTT
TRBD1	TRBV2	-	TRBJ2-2	CASSETNRGLNTGELFF	TGTGCCAGCAGTGAAACTAACAGGGGCCTGAACACCGGGGAGCTGTTTTTT
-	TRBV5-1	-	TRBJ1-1	CASSLNQATEAFF	TGCGCCAGCAGCTTGAATCAGGCGACTGAAGCTTTCTTT
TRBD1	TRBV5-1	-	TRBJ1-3	CASSWKGQGVESGNTIYF	TGCGCCAGCAGCTGGAAGGGACAGGGGGTTGAATCTGGAAACACCATATATTTT
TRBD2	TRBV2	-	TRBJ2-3	CASSEGGGTDTQYF	TGTGCCAGCAGTGAAGGGGGGGGGACAGATACGCAGTATTTT
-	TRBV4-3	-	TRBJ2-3	CASSHLPGDTQYF	TGCGCCAGCAGCCACCTACCTGGTGATACGCAGTATTTT
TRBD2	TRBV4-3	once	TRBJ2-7	CASSRNFGGNYEQYF	TGCGCCAGCAGCCGGAACTTCGGGGGGAACTACGAGCAGTACTTC
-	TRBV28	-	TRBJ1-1	CASRLGGNTEAFF	TGTGCCAGCCGCCTCGGGGGGAACACTGAAGCTTTCTTT
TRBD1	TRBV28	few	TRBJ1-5	CASSLPDRGNQPQHF	TGTGCCAGCAGTTTACCTGACAGGGGCAATCAGCCCCAGCATTTT
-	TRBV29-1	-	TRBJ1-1	CSARGQGNTEAFF	TGCAGCGCCCGAGGCCAGGGGAACACTGAAGCTTTCTTT
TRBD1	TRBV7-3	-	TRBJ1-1	CASSLMPPGTGGKAFF	TGTGCCAGCAGCTTAATGCCTCCCGGGACAGGGGGTAAAGCTTTCTTT